This T cell receptor (beta chain) comes out of a study of cytomegalovirus exposure and HLA in healthy donors. Study-wide background: According to later analysis, the same platform produced the 120 validation and several hundred first-cohort repertoires. Study-wide results and caveats: While the bulk of TCR sequences proved rare, some public TCRs turned up in many donors. According to the study, roughly 160 TCR beta chains were cytomegalovirus-associated.

V gave up 3 bases and J gave up 8 bases; unmatched junction bases: 11. CDR3 size: 16 residues. Germline loops: CDR1 SGDLS, CDR2 YYNGEE. Of note for this clone: Its antigen remains unknown.

The data were produced by immunoSEQ multiplex PCR, yet TCRdb's version contains in-frame clones alone and is incomplete. The table includes fewer than 300,000 clones, roughly 90% detected once. This receptor was identified in a woman aged 18-29 years in good health and CMV-seronegative. The specimen was PBMCs. This sequence joins TRBV9 and TRBJ1-4; 9 nucleotides line up with TRBD1. The CDR3 coding sequence is TGTGCCAGCAGCGAATCCTTACAGGGGGCTGGAGAAAAACTGTTTTTT. This encodes CASSESLQGAGEKLFF.